One and the same sample provided the 3 T cell receptor beta chains below, sequenced in a study of T cell changes during pregnancy in multiple sclerosis. Generated by immunoSEQ multiplex PCR, the TCRdb table keeps only in-frame clones and is missing some. The sample records around 84,000 clones, approximately 95% being singletons. The input for sequencing was peripheral blood, taken in the second trimester of pregnancy. These TCRs come from a female donor in good health, enrolled as a control in a pregnancy study.

This clone was seen only a few times. The rearrangement uses TRBV28 and TRBJ1-2, with D unresolved. V lost 4 bases and J lost 4, with 10 bases in between. This CDR3 contains 13 residues. CDR1 is MDHEN, CDR2 SYDVKM, per germline. CDR3 sequence (DNA): TGTGCCAGCAGTTCGCTTCTCGGCTATGGCTACACCTTC. It translates to CASSSLLGYGYTF.

The J gene is TRBJ2-7, the V gene TRBV5-4; D may be TRBD2 (6 bases). There are 13 residues in the CDR3. Between the trimmed V and J ends, which lost 5 bases and 4 bases, there was a span of 13 bases. Germline V lookup: CDR1 SGHNT, CDR2 YYREEE (reference sequence). CDR3 sequence reads: CASSHYAGYEQYF. The CDR3 region has the DNA TGTGCCAGCAGTCACTATGCGGGGTACGAGCAGTACTTC.

The chain links TRBV20-1 to TRBJ2-3; TRBD2 agrees at 7 bases. Looked up from germline, CDR1 is DFQATT and CDR2 is SNEGSKA (reference sequence). V trimming: 6 bases; J trimming: 8 bases; junction bases outside the gene matches: 2. The CDR3 sequence is 10 residues long. CDR3 nucleotides: TGCAGTGCGGGGAGGGGTACGCAGTATTTT. Translated, it gives CSAGRGTQYF.